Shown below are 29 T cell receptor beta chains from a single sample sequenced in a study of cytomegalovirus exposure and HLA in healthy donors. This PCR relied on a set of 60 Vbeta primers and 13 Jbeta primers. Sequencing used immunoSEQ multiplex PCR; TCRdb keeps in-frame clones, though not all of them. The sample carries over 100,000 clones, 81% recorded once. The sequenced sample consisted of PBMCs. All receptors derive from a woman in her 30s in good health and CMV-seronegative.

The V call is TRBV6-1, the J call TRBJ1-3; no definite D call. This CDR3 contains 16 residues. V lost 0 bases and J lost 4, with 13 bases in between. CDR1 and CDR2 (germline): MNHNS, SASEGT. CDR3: CASSEAVSVKGNTIYF. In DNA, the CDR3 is TGTGCCAGCAGTGAAGCGGTTTCAGTAAAAGGAAACACCATATATTTT.

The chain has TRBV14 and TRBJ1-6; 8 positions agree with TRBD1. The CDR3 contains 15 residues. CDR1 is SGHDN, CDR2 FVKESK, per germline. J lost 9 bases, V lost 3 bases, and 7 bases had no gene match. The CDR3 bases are TGTGCCAGCAGCCATCCGACAGGGGTAGGTTCACCCCTCCACTTT. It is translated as CASSHPTGVGSPLHF. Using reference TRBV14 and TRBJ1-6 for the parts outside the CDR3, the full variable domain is EAGVTQFPSHSVIEKGQTVTLRCDPISGHDNLYWYRRVMGKEIKFLLHFVKESKQDESGMPNNRFLAERTGGTYSTLKVQPAELEDSGVYFCASSHPTGVGSPLHFGNGTRLTVT.

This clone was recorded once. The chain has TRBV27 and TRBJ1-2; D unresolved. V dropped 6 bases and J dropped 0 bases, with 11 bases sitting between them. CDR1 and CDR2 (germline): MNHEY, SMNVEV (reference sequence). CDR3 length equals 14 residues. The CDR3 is CASRPLITNYGYTF. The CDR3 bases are TGTGCCAGCAGACCACTGATCACTAACTATGGCTACACCTTC.

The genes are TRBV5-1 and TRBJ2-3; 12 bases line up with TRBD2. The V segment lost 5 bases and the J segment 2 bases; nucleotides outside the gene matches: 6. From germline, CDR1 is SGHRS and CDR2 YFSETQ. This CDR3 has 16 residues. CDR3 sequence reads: CASRMGLAGFTDTQYF. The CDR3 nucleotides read TGCGCCAGCAGAATGGGACTAGCGGGTTTCACAGATACGCAGTATTTT.

CDR3 residues: CASSFSAYEQYF. The CDR3 DNA reads as TGTGCCAGCAGCTTTAGCGCTTACGAGCAGTACTTC. This chain uses TRBV7-2 with TRBJ2-7, with TRBD2 as a possible D gene (5 bases). The CDR3 covers 12 residues. Germline assignment: CDR1 SGHTA and CDR2 FQGNSA. Between the trimmed V and J ends, which lost 3 bases and 4 bases, there was a span of 7 bases.

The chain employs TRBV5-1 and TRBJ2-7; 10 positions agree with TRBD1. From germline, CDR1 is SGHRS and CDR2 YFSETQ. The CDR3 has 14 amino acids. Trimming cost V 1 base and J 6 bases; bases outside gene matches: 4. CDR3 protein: CASSLTGTGVEQYF. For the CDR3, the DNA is TGCGCCAGCAGCTTGACGGGGACAGGGGTCGAGCAGTACTTC.

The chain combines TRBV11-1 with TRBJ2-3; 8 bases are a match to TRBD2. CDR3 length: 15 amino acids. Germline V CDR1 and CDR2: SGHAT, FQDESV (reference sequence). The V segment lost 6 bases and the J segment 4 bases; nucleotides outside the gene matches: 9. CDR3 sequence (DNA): TGTGCCAGCAGGGCCGGGACTAGTAACCCAGATACGCAGTATTTT. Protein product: CASRAGTSNPDTQYF.

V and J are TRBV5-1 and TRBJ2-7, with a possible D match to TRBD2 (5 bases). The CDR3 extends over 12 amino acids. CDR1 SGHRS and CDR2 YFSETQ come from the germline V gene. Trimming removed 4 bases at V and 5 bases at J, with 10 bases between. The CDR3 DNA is TGCGCCAGCAGCGTTCCCGGGGACGAGCAGTACTTC. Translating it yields CASSVPGDEQYF.

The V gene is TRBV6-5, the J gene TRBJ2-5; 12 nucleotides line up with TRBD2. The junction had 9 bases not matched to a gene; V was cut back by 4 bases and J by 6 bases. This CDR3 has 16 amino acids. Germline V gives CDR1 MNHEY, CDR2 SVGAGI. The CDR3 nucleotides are TGTGCCAGCAGTTCCGACCCTAGCGGGAGGGCGCAGACCCAGTACTTC. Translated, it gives CASSSDPSGRAQTQYF.

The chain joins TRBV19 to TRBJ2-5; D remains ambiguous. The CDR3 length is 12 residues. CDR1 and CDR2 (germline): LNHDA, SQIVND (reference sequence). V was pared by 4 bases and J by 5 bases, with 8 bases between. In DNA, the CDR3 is TGTGCCAGTAGTAACCTATGGGAGACCCAGTACTTC. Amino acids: CASSNLWETQYF.

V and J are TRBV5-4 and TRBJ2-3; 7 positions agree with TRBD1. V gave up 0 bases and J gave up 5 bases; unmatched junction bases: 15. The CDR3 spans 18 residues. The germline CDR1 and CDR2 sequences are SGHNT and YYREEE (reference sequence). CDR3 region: CASSLGGISRAGGDTQYF. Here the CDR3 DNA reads TGTGCCAGCAGCTTGGGAGGAATCAGTCGGGCAGGGGGAGATACGCAGTATTTT. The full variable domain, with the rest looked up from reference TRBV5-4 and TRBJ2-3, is ETGVTQSPTHLIKTRGQQVTLRCSSQSGHNTVSWYQQALGQGPQFIFQYYREEENGRGNFPPRFSGLQFPNYSSELNVNALELDDSALYLCASSLGGISRAGGDTQYFGPGTRLTVL.

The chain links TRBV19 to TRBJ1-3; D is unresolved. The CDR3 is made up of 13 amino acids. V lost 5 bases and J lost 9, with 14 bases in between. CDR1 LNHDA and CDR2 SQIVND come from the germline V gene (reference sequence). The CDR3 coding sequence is TGTGCCAGTAGTCGCTCAGACGGCGGCACCATATATTTT. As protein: CASSRSDGGTIYF.

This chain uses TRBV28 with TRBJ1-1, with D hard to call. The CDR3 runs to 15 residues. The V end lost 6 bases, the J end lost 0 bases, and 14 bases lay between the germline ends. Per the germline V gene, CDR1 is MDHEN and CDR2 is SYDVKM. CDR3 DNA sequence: TGTGCCAGCAGCCCACCCCTCCAGATGAACACTGAAGCTTTCTTT. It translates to CASSPPLQMNTEAFF.

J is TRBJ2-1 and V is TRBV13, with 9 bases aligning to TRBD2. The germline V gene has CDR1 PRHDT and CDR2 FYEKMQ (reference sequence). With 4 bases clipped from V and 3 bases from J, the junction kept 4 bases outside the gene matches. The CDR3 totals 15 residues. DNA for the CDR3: TGTGCCAGCAGCTCCGGACTAGCGAACTACAATGAGCAGTTCTTC. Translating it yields CASSSGLANYNEQFF.

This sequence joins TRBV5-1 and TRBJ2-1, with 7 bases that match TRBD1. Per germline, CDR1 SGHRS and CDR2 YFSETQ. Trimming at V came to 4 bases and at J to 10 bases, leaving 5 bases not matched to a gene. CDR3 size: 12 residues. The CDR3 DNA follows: TGCGCCAGCAGCCCTGGGACAGCCGAGCAGTTCTTC. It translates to CASSPGTAEQFF.

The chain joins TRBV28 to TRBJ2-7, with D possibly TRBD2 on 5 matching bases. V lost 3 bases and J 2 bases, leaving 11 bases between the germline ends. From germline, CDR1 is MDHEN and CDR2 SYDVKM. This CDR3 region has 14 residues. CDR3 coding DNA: TGTGCCAGCAGTTTTAGGCTAGCTACCTACGAGCAGTACTTC. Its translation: CASSFRLATYEQYF.

The CDR3 DNA follows: TGTGCCAGTAGCCGACTAGCGGCCTACAATGAGCAGTTCTTC. Its translation: CASSRLAAYNEQFF. The chain carries TRBV19 and TRBJ2-1; 9 bases line up with TRBD2. Trimming removed 6 bases from V and 2 bases from J; junction bases left unmatched: 2. Germline V lookup: CDR1 LNHDA, CDR2 SQIVND (reference sequence). The CDR3 runs 14 residues.

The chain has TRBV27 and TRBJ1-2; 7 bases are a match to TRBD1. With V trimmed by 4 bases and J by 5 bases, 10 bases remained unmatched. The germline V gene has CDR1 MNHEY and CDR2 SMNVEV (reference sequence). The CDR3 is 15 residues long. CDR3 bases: TGTGCCAGCAGTTACAATCGGGACAGTCTATATGGCTACACCTTC. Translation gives CASSYNRDSLYGYTF.

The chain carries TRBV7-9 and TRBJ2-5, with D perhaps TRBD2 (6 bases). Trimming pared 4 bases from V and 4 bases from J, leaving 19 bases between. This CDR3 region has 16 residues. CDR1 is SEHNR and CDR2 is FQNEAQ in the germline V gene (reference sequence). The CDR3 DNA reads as TGTGCCAGCAGCTCCCCCAGGCTAGCGACGGGAGAGACCCAGTACTTC. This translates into CASSSPRLATGETQYF.

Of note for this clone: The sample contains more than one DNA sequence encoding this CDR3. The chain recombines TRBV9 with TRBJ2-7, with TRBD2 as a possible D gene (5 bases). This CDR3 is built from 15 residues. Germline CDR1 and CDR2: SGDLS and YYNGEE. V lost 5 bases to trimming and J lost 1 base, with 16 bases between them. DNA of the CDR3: TGTGCCAGCAGTTGGGCTCTCCGGGGTTCCTACGAGCAGTACTTC. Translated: CASSWALRGSYEQYF.

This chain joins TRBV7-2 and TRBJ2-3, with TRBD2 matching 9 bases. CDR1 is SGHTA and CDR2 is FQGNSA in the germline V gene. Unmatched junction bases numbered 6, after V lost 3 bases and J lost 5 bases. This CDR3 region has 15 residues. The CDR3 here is CASSFAGGAGDTQYF. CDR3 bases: TGTGCCAGCAGCTTTGCGGGAGGGGCGGGAGATACGCAGTATTTT.

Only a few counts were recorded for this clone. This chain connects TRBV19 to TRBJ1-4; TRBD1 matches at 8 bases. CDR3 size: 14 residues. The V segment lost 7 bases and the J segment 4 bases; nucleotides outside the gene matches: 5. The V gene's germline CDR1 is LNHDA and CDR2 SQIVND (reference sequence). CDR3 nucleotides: TGTGCCAGTAAAGGGGGACAGGATAATGAAAAACTGTTTTTT. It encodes CASKGGQDNEKLFF.

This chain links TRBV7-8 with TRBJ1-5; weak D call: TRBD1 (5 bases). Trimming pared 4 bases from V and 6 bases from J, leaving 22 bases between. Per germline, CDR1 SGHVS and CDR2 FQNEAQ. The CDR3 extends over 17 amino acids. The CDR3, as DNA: TGTGCCAGCAGCTCTGGGAGAGGGGAGGCTGGGACTCAGCCCCAGCATTTT. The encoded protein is CASSSGRGEAGTQPQHF.

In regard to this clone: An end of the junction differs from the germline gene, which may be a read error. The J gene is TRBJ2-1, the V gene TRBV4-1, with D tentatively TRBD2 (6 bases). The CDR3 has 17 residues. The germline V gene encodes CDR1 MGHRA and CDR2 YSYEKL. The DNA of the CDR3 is TGCGCCAGCAGCCAAGAGTCACCGCGGGACTCCAACAATGAGCAGTTCTTC. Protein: CASSQESPRDSNNEQFF.

DNA of the CDR3: TGTGCCAGCAGTGAAGGCGCGGGAGCCAGAGAGACCCAGTACTTC. Its protein product is CASSEGAGARETQYF. The chain links TRBV2 to TRBJ2-5; 7 positions match TRBD2. CDR3 size: 15 residues. Germline V CDR1 and CDR2: SNHLY, FYNNEI. V shed 1 base, J shed 4 bases, and the junction held 6 bases outside the gene matches.

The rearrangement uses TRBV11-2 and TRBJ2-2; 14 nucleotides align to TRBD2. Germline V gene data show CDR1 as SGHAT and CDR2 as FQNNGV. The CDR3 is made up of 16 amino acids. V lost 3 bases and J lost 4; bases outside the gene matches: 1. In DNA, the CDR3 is TGTGCCAGCAGCTTGGGACTAGCGGGAGTCACCGGGGAGCTGTTTTTT. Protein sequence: CASSLGLAGVTGELFF.

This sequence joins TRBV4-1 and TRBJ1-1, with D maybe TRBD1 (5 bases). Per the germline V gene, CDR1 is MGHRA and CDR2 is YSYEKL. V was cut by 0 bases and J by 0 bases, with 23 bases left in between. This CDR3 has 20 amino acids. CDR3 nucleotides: TGCGCCAGCAGCCAAGATCGTCGATACGCAGGGCCTTTTGTGAACACTGAAGCTTTCTTT. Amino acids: CASSQDRRYAGPFVNTEAFF.

The CDR3 here is CASSVTTSGASTDTQYF. CDR3 DNA sequence: TGTGCCAGCAGCGTGACGACTAGCGGGGCTAGCACAGATACGCAGTATTTT. V and J are TRBV9 and TRBJ2-3, with 11 bases matching TRBD2. V lost 2 bases, J lost 0 bases, and 5 bases stayed unmatched. The CDR3 extends over 17 amino acids. The V gene's germline CDR1 is SGDLS and CDR2 YYNGEE. Drawing the rest from reference TRBV9 and TRBJ2-3, the complete variable domain is DSGVTQTPKHLITATGQRVTLRCSPRSGDLSVYWYQQSLDQGLQFLIQYYNGEERAKGNILERFSAQQFPDLHSELNLSSLELGDSALYFCASSVTTSGASTDTQYFGPGTRLTVL.

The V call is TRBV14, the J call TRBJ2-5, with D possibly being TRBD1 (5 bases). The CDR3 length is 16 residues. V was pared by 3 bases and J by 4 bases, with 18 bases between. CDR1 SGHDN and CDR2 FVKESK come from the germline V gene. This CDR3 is CASSQARVLRGETQYF. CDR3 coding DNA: TGTGCCAGCAGCCAGGCCAGGGTGCTCAGAGGAGAGACCCAGTACTTC.